This T cell receptor (beta chain) was captured in a study of lymphopenia after photon versus proton radiotherapy. General study findings and limits: Authors raise, but do not show, better survival with proton therapy. Under photons, naive T cells and diversity fell while effector/memory populations rose.

Germline V gene data show CDR1 as KGHSH and CDR2 as LQKENI. The CDR3 loop spans 15 amino acids. V lost 4 bases and J lost 4; bases outside the gene matches: 5. About this clone itself: Its antigen remains unknown.

Sequencing used immunoSEQ multiplex PCR; TCRdb keeps in-frame clones, though not all of them. The table records about 2,900 clones, approximately 94% of them present only once. The sequence derives from a woman between 65 and 79 years old with pancreatic cancer. The chain has TRBV18 and TRBJ2-3; 10 bases align to TRBD1. The sequencing here drew on peripheral blood, taken from a patient treated with photon-based radiotherapy. The CDR3 sequence is CASSRDRGFADTQYF. The CDR3 DNA reads TGTGCCAGCTCACGGGACAGGGGTTTCGCAGATACGCAGTATTTT.